This TCR beta chain derives from a study of blood T cells in healthy people across ages. Whole-study results and caveats: Roughly linearly, TCR beta diversity per million T cells fell as age increased.

Sample-barcoded 5' priming and a J-beta primer mix drove a second PCR of about 7 to 11 cycles. TCRdb independently ran MiXCR on the 5' RACE reads; one entry per CDR3 protein. The top ten hold approximately 28% of the sample, which has 250,000 to 300,000 distinct CDR3 sequences, around 29% seen once. The CDR3 has 16 residues. CDR1 is LNHNV, CDR2 YYDKDF, per germline (reference sequence). V lost 0 bases to trimming and J lost 0 bases, with 9 bases between them. The people who gave samples were healthy Caucasians from Russia, aged roughly 6 to 100. Collection of around 9.3 milliliters of peripheral blood was performed for each donor. Every sample yielded at least 6 million isolated PBMCs. Only a few counts were recorded for this clonotype. Its specificity is not known.

V and J are TRBV15 and TRBJ1-3, with D perhaps matching TRBD1 (5 bases). Sequenced input: blood. The clonotype originates from a woman in her 70s in good health. The CDR3 DNA sequence: TGTGCCACCAGCAGAGAGGGACCGATCTCTGGAAACACCATATATTTT. This sequence encodes CATSREGPISGNTIYF.